Below, 19 T cell receptor beta chains from the same sample are listed, as sequenced in a study of post-analysis software for immune sequencing data. Study outcomes and limitations: About 5 TRBV segments appeared more often in patients than in controls, and TRBV5-6, TRBV5-1 and TRBV20-1 were among these.

Prepared TCR beta cDNA libraries contained unique molecular identifiers. TCRdb ran MiXCR on the PCR reads and lists one entry per CDR3 protein. Of about 770,000 distinct CDR3 sequences listed, roughly 50% were seen once; the top ten hold roughly 4.4%. Their antigens are not known. Sequenced input: blood. The source of these receptors is a girl aged 10-17 years with multiple sclerosis.

The chain combines TRBV12-3 or TRBV12-4 with TRBJ1-4, with TRBD1 as a possible D gene (5 bases). With 6 bases removed from V and 3 bases from J, the gap between germline ends came to 11 bases. The CDR3 length is 14 residues. The CDR3 nucleotides are TGTGCCAGCAGACGCGGGACTCCTAATGAAAAACTGTTTTTT. Its protein is CASRRGTPNEKLFF.

This sequence joins TRBV20-1 and TRBJ2-1, with TRBD2 matching 8 bases. This CDR3 region has 15 residues. The germline CDR1 and CDR2 sequences are DFQATT and SNEGSKA (reference sequence). The trim removed 6 bases at V and 8 bases at J, leaving 15 bases unmatched. CDR3 region: CSATSVSGSTDEQFF. The CDR3 nucleotides are TGCAGTGCGACCTCGGTGAGCGGGAGTACCGATGAGCAGTTCTTC.

This clonotype was observed many times. CDR3 in amino acids: CASSLGLGVEGYTF. The CDR3 region has the DNA TGTGCCAGCAGTTTAGGCCTAGGGGTAGAAGGCTACACCTTC. The V gene is TRBV12-3 or TRBV12-4, the J gene TRBJ1-2; a weak D match, TRBD1 (5 bases). Trimming took off 1 base at V and 8 bases at J, with 14 bases between the two ends. CDR3 length: 14 residues.

About this clonotype: One end of the junction does not line up with germline, which may come from a read error. The chain uses TRBV7-9 and TRBJ2-7, with 11 bases fitting TRBD1. The CDR3 is 15 amino acids. Per the germline V gene, CDR1 is SEHNR and CDR2 is FQNEAQ (reference sequence). The CDR3, as DNA: TGTGCCGGCAGCCCCCCTGGGACAGGGGGCTACGAGCAGTACTTC. It is translated as CAGSPPGTGGYEQYF.

This clonotype has a single count. V gene TRBV20-1 combines with J gene TRBJ1-4, with TRBD1 matching over 9 bases. This CDR3 is built from 14 residues. V lost 6 bases and J lost 5; bases outside the gene matches: 7. Germline V gene lookup returns CDR1 DFQATT and CDR2 SNEGSKA (reference sequence). CDR3 bases: TGCAGTGCATCGAGCGGACAGGGGAATGAAAAACTGTTTTTT. Its protein product is CSASSGQGNEKLFF.

The V and J genes are TRBV4-2 and TRBJ2-3; D is possibly TRBD2 (6 bases). The CDR3 runs 14 residues. From germline, CDR1 is LGHNA and CDR2 YNFKEQ. Between the trimmed V and J ends, which lost 11 bases and 2 bases, there was a span of 17 bases. In nucleotides, the CDR3 is TGTGCCGCGCGGGGTAGCGCCTTCACAGATACGCAGTATTTT. It codes for CAARGSAFTDTQYF.

The chain couples TRBV5-1 to TRBJ2-2; 10 nucleotides match TRBD2. This CDR3 has 16 amino acids. J lost 5 bases, V lost 1 base, and 5 bases had no gene match. Germline CDR1 reads SGHRS; CDR2 reads YFSETQ. CDR3 region: CASSLLAGVGTGELFF. In DNA, the CDR3 is TGCGCCAGCAGCTTGCTAGCGGGAGTAGGGACCGGGGAGCTGTTTTTT.

CDR3 protein: CASSFGLGKGGYGYTF. In DNA form, the CDR3 reads TGTGCCAGCAGTTTTGGTTTGGGCAAAGGGGGCTATGGCTACACCTTC. The chain uses TRBV27 and TRBJ1-2; D possibly corresponds to TRBD1 (6 bases). From germline, CDR1 is MNHEY and CDR2 SMNVEV (reference sequence). The CDR3 is 16 amino acids. Trimming removed 3 bases at V and 4 bases at J, with 18 bases between.

The rearrangement joins TRBV20-1 to TRBJ2-1, with D perhaps matching TRBD1 or TRBD2 (5 bases each). This CDR3 region has 20 residues. Germline V lookup: CDR1 DFQATT, CDR2 SNEGSKA (reference sequence). Deletions cut 2 bases from V and 0 bases from J, with 26 bases between. The CDR3 is CSARSHSGTASKNSYNEQFF. The CDR3 DNA sequence: TGCAGTGCTAGATCTCACTCCGGGACGGCTTCTAAAAACTCCTACAATGAGCAGTTCTTC.

This sequence joins TRBV24-1 and TRBJ2-6; 8 bases match TRBD1. J gave up 0 bases and V 2 bases, and 8 bases lay outside the gene matches. CDR3 size: 19 residues. Germline V gene data show CDR1 as KGHDR and CDR2 as SFDVKD. This CDR3 reads CATSDSPGQADSGANVLTF. As DNA, the CDR3 is TGTGCCACCAGTGATTCACCGGGACAGGCTGACTCTGGGGCCAACGTCCTGACTTTC.

The rearrangement uses TRBV29-1 and TRBJ2-1; TRBD2 is a possible D gene (6 bases). This CDR3 spans 12 amino acids. The germline gives CDR1 SQVTM, CDR2 ANQGSEA. Trimming took 4 bases from V and 12 from J, leaving 16 bases between them. In DNA form, the CDR3 reads TGCAGCGTTGTAGAAGGCACTAGCTGGCAGTTCTTC. This codes for CSVVEGTSWQFF.

The rearrangement uses TRBV24-1 and TRBJ2-3; TRBD1 matches 9 bases. V trimming: 4 bases; J trimming: 4 bases; junction bases outside the gene matches: 11. Germline V lookup: CDR1 KGHDR, CDR2 SFDVKD. The CDR3 totals 17 residues. In DNA, the CDR3 is TGTGCCACCAGTGACCCCGGGACAGGGCTAGGGGCAGATACGCAGTATTTT. This sequence encodes CATSDPGTGLGADTQYF.

This chain links TRBV24-1 with TRBJ2-1; D remains ambiguous. Germline CDR1 reads KGHDR; CDR2 reads SFDVKD. Trimming left V 0 bases short and J 14 bases short, with 10 bases between. The CDR3 is made up of 12 amino acids. The DNA for the CDR3 is TGTGCCACCAGTGATTTGCTCGGGCTGAAGTTCTTC. Its translation: CATSDLLGLKFF.

The chain links TRBV12-3 or TRBV12-4 to TRBJ1-5; D gene uncertain. Between the trimmed V and J ends, which lost 11 bases and 6 bases, there was a span of 8 bases. This CDR3 is 10 amino acids long. The CDR3 DNA is TGTGCCTGGGCAAGTCAGCCCCAGCATTTT. Protein: CAWASQPQHF.

This clonotype was observed a few times. The chain carries TRBV4-1 and TRBJ2-1, with 9 bases aligning to TRBD1. V shed 3 bases, J shed 2 bases, and the junction held 2 bases outside the gene matches. Germline CDR1 is MGHRA and CDR2 is YSYEKL. The CDR3 sequence is 15 residues long. CDR3 loop: CASSQGTGPYNEQFF. The CDR3 DNA reads TGCGCCAGCAGCCAGGGGACAGGGCCCTACAATGAGCAGTTCTTC.

A note on this clonotype: A clone one base away is much larger, so this may be a read error. The genes are TRBV10-3 and TRBJ2-7, with 9 bases fitting TRBD2. The CDR3 covers 15 residues. Looked up from germline, CDR1 is ENHRY and CDR2 is SYGVKD. The ends lost 4 bases at V and 12 bases at J; junction bases unmatched: 16. CDR3 amino acids: CAISGASGNGETRYF. CDR3 sequence (DNA): TGTGCCATCAGTGGGGCTAGCGGGAATGGAGAGACCCGGTACTTC.

The chain has TRBV6-2 or TRBV6-3 and TRBJ2-6, with a weak D call TRBD1 (6 bases). Per the germline V gene, CDR1 is MNHEY and CDR2 is SVGEGT. This CDR3 contains 20 residues. The V gene lost 6 bases and the J gene lost 2 bases, with 26 bases spanning the gap. Here the CDR3 reads CASSPLTTGPFFTGANVLTF. CDR3 nucleotides: TGTGCCAGCAGCCCATTAACGACAGGACCCTTCTTTACTGGGGCCAACGTCCTGACTTTC.

V gene TRBV7-9 combines with J gene TRBJ2-1; D gene ambiguous. Trimming removed 4 bases from V and 8 bases from J, with 9 bases in between. This CDR3 is 12 amino acids long. Germline V gene sequence: CDR1 SEHNR, CDR2 FQNEAQ (reference sequence). Here the CDR3 DNA reads TGTGCCAGCAGCTCCAGGTGGGATGAGCAGTTCTTC. It is translated as CASSSRWDEQFF.

The chain is built from TRBV7-9 and TRBJ1-6, with D possibly being TRBD1 (5 bases). Trimming shortened V by 0 bases and J by 5 bases, and 11 bases separated the two germline ends. CDR3 length equals 16 residues. Germline CDR1 is SEHNR and CDR2 is FQNEAQ (reference sequence). The DNA of the CDR3 is TGTGCCAGCAGCTTAGCGAAAGGGGCTAATAATTCACCCCTCCACTTT. It yields the protein CASSLAKGANNSPLHF.